This T cell receptor beta chain was profiled in a study of beta chain features in type 1 diabetes. General study results and limits: Type 1 diabetes patients had moderately but significantly shorter TCRB CDR3s in all four CD4+ subsets.

This clone was picked up a small number of times. Antigen specificity is unknown. The investigators reverse transcribed all of the isolated RNA, so they sequenced expressed TCRB transcripts. The assay was immunoSEQ multiplex PCR, and TCRdb's table has in-frame clones only and misses some. Among a few hundred thousand clones listed, approximately 13% were seen once. There are 14 residues in the CDR3. The trim removed 4 bases at V and 4 bases at J, leaving 6 bases unmatched. Germline V gene lookup returns CDR1 KGHSH and CDR2 LQKENI. This chain connects TRBV18 to TRBJ2-7; the match to TRBD1 covers 8 bases. The sequenced sample consisted of naive CD4+ T cells from blood. The sequence was obtained from a woman aged 18-29 years with type 1 diabetes. CDR3 amino acids: CASSHGQGSYEQYV. CDR3 in DNA: TGTGCCAGCTCACACGGACAGGGATCGTACGAGCAGTACGTC.